The subject of this entry is one T cell receptor beta chain. Its matching antigen is unknown. The data were obtained in a study of CD8 T cells in ankylosing spondylitis. The study, taken as a whole, reports: Earlier reports found some motif variants in synovial fluid and blood in reactive arthritis.

TCRdb redid the calling of the 5' RACE reads with MiXCR, one entry per CDR3 protein. In the table there are fewer than 200,000 distinct CDR3 sequences, roughly 18% of which are singletons. V lost 4 bases, J lost 6 bases, and 4 bases stayed unmatched. The CDR3 covers 12 residues. Germline V gene data show CDR1 as SGHDT and CDR2 as YYEEEE. This clonotype was obtained from a male donor under 30 with ankylosing spondylitis or in good health (not recorded which). The chain has TRBV5-6 and TRBJ2-7, with 7 bases that match TRBD1. The sequencing input was blood, either unsorted or a sorted T cell fraction (not recorded which). CDR3 amino acids: CASSTDRVEQYF. CDR3 in DNA: TGTGCCAGCAGCACCGACAGGGTCGAGCAGTACTTC.